This entry features one TCR beta chain sequence. This sample was included in a study of blood T cell repertoires in COVID-19. Study-level information: PBMCs, B-cell-depleted T cells, or T cells were the source of the cDNA or gDNA that made up the material.

In the original processing: Reference gene primers were amplified, and this amplification served to estimate nucleated cell counts. Repertoires were generated with immunoSEQ multiplex PCR, while TCRdb's copy carries only in-frame clones and drops some. V and J calls plus clone size are reproduced from that table; the DNA served to infer D and trimming. In the table there are fewer than 150,000 clones, around 85% of which are singletons. Trimming removed 0 bases at V and 12 bases at J, with 11 bases between. This CDR3 has 12 amino acids. Germline V lookup: CDR1 LNHNV, CDR2 YYDKDF (reference sequence).

The receptor was isolated from a woman aged 45-65 years who had recovered from COVID-19. Sequenced sample: peripheral blood. The chain recombines TRBV15 with TRBJ1-1, with D uncertain. The CDR3 DNA is TGTGCCACCAGCAGAGAGCCGAGCGTTACTTTCTTT. Translated, it gives CATSREPSVTFF.